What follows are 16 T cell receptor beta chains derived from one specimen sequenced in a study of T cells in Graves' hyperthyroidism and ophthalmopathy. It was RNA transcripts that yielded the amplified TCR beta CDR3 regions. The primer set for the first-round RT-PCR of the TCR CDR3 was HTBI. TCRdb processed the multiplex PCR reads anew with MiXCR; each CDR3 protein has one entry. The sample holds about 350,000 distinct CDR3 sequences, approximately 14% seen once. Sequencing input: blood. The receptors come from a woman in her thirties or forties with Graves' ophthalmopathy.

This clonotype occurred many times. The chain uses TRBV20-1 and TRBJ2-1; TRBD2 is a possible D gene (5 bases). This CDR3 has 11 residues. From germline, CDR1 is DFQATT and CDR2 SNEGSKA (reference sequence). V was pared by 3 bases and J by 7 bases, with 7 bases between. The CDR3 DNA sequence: TGCAGTGCTAGTAGGAGGAATGAGCAGTTCTTC. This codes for CSASRRNEQFF.

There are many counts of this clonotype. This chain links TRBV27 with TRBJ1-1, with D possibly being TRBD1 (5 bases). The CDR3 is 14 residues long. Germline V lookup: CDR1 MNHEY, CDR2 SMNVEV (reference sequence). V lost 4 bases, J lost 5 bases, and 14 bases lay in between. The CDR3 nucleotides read TGTGCCAGCAGTTACGGAGGGGTGCGGACTGAAGCTTTCTTT. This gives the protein CASSYGGVRTEAFF.

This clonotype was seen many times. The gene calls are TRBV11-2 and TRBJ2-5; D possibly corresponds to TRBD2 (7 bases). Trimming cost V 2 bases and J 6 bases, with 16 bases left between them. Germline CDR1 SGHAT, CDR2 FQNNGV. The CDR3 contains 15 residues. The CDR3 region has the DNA TGTGCCAGCAGCTTACTCGGGGGGCGAACTCAGACCCAGTACTTC. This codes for CASSLLGGRTQTQYF.

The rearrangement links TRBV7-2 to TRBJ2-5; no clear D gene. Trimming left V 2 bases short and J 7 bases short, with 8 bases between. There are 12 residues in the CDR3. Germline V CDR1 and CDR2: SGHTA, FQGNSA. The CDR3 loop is CASSLSFVTQYF. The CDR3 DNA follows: TGTGCCAGCAGCTTAAGTTTCGTGACCCAGTACTTC.

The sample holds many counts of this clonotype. CDR3 loop: CASSAGTEQYF. The CDR3 DNA reads TGTGCCAGCAGCGCCGGGACAGAGCAGTACTTC. The chain couples TRBV6-1 to TRBJ2-7, with D perhaps TRBD1 (6 bases). This CDR3 contains 11 residues. Trimming shortened V by 6 bases and J by 7 bases, and 10 bases separated the two germline ends. Per germline, CDR1 MNHNS and CDR2 SASEGT.

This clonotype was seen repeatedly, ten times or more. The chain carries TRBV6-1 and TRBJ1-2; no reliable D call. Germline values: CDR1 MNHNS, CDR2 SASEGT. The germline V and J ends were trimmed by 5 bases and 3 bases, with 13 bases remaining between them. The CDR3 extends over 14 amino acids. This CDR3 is CASSYSGQYYGYTF. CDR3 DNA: TGTGCCAGCAGTTACTCTGGGCAGTACTATGGCTACACCTTC.

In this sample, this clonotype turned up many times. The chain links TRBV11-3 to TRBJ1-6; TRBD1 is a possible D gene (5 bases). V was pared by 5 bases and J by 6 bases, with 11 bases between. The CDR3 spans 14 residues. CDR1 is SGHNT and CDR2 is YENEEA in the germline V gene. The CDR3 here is CASSAGPTNSPLHF. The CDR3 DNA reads TGTGCCAGCAGCGCGGGGCCCACTAATTCACCCCTCCACTTT.

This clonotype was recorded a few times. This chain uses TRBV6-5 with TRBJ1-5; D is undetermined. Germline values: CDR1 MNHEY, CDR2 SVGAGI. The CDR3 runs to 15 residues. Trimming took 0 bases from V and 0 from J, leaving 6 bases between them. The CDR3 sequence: CASSYSGYSNQPQHF. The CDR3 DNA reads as TGTGCCAGCAGTTACTCTGGGTATAGCAATCAGCCCCAGCATTTT.

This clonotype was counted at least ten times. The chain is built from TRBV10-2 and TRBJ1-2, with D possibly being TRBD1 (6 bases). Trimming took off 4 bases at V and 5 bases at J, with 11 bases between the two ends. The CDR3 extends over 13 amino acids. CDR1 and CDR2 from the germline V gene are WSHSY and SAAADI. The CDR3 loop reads CASSGGQGYGYTF. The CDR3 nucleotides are TGCGCCAGCAGTGGCGGGCAGGGGTATGGCTACACCTTC.

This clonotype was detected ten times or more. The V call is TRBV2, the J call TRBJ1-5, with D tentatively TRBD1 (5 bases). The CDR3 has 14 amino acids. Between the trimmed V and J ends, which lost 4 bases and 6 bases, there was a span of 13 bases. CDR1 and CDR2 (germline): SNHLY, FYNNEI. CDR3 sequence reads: CASSARGLRQPQHF. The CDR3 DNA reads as TGTGCCAGCAGTGCTAGGGGACTTCGTCAGCCCCAGCATTTT. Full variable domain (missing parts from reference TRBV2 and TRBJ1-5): EPEVTQTPSHQVTQMGQEVILRCVPISNHLYFYWYRQILGQKVEFLVSFYNNEISEKSEIFDDQFSVERPDGSNFTLKIRSTKLEDSAMYFCASSARGLRQPQHFGDGTRLSIL.

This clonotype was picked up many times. CDR3 in amino acids: CASRYDGGGEQFF. The CDR3, as DNA: TGTGCCAGCAGGTACGACGGGGGAGGGGAGCAGTTCTTC. The chain joins TRBV27 to TRBJ2-1; 7 nucleotides align to TRBD2. Looked up from germline, CDR1 is MNHEY and CDR2 is SMNVEV (reference sequence). V was clipped by 6 bases and J by 10 bases; unmatched bases: 9. The CDR3 covers 13 residues.

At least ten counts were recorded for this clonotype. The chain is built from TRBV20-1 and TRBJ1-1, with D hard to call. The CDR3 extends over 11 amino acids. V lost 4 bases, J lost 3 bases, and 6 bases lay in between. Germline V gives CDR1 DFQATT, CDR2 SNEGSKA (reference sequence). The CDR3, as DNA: TGCAGTGCTATAAAAGACACTGAAGCTTTCTTT. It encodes CSAIKDTEAFF.

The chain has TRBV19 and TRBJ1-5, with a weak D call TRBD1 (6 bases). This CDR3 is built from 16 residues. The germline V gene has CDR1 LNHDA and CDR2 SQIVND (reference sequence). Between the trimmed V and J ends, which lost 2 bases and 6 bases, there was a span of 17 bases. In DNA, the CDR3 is TGTGCCAGTAGTATATCGCGCCCGGGGGGCGGTCAGCCCCAGCATTTT. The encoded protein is CASSISRPGGGQPQHF.

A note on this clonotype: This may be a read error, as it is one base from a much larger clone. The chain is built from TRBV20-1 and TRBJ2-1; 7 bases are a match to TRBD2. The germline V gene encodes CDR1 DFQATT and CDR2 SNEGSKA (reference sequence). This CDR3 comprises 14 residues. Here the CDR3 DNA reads TGCAGTGCTCGCGTTCTAGCGGTCTACAGTGAGCAGTTCTTC. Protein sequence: CSARVLAVYSEQFF.

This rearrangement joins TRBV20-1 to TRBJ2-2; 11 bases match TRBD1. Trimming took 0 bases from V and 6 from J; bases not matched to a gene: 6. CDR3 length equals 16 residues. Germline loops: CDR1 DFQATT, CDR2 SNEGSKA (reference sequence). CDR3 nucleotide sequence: TGCAGTGCTAGAGATACGGACAGGGGGCGGTCCGGGGAGCTGTTTTTT. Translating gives CSARDTDRGRSGELFF.

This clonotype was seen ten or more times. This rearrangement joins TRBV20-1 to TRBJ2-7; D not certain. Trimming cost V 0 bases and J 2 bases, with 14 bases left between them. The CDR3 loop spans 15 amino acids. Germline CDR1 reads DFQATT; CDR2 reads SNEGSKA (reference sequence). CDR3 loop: CSARDFTQRTYEQYF. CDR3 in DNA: TGCAGTGCTAGAGATTTCACACAGAGAACCTACGAGCAGTACTTC.